The 13 T cell receptor beta chains in this list originate from one sample, sequenced in a study of Ad26.COV2.S vaccination and SARS-CoV-2 variants. Treatment specified: some 19 received Ad26.COV2.S at low or high dose, single or two shots; 5 received placebo; per-sample allocation not given. Sampling was performed 63 days after the first vaccine or placebo injection. Clones were read by immunoSEQ multiplex PCR, and TCRdb kept only the in-frame ones, dropping some. The sample consists of 300,000 to 400,000 clones, 75% to 90% of them appearing once. Sequenced here: peripheral blood, sampled in a trial of Ad26.COV2.S vaccine versus placebo. The receptor set was obtained from a person aged 18-60 years who received the Ad26.COV2.S COVID-19 vaccine or a placebo.

This chain uses TRBV18 with TRBJ2-1; D is perhaps TRBD2 (7 bases). The length of the CDR3 is 14 residues. Germline values: CDR1 KGHSH, CDR2 LQKENI. The V and J ends lost 0 bases and 8 bases respectively, with 11 bases between them. The CDR3 is CASSPPGGPDEQFF. In DNA, the CDR3 is TGTGCCAGCTCACCACCCGGGGGGCCCGATGAGCAGTTCTTC.

The sample holds a few counts of this clone. V usage is TRBV7-2 and J usage is TRBJ1-2; 9 nucleotides align to TRBD1. The J segment lost 8 bases and the V segment lost 3 bases, leaving 7 bases of the junction unmatched. This CDR3 comprises 14 residues. The germline V gene encodes CDR1 SGHTA and CDR2 FQGNSA. The DNA of the CDR3 is TGTGCCAGCAGCTTGGGACAGGGAGGTCGAGGCTACACCTTC. Amino acid sequence: CASSLGQGGRGYTF.

The chain links TRBV7-8 to TRBJ2-3, with unresolved D. Germline CDR1 reads SGHVS; CDR2 reads FQNEAQ. CDR3 length: 18 residues. V gave up 7 bases and J gave up 0 bases, with 23 bases separating them. DNA of the CDR3: TGTGCCAGCACCGATCACGCTTCTCCAGCGCCAAGCACAGATACGCAGTATTTT. Translation: CASTDHASPAPSTDTQYF.

The genes are TRBV30 and TRBJ2-5; TRBD1 matches 9 bases. V lost 5 bases to trimming and J lost 3 bases; unmatched junction nucleotides: 7. The CDR3 covers 14 residues. Germline CDR1 and CDR2: GTSNPN and SVGIG (reference sequence). CDR3 loop: CAWSGDRGEETQYF. In nucleotides, the CDR3 is TGTGCCTGGTCAGGCGACAGGGGGGAAGAGACCCAGTACTTC.

This chain joins TRBV6-4 and TRBJ2-3, with D perhaps matching TRBD1 (5 bases). Germline CDR1 reads MRHNA; CDR2 reads SNTAGT. Trimming took off 2 bases at V and 5 bases at J, with 11 bases between the two ends. The length of the CDR3 is 14 residues. The CDR3 here is CASSDPGSEDTQYF. In nucleotides, the CDR3 is TGTGCCAGCAGTGACCCAGGGTCGGAAGATACGCAGTATTTT.

The chain recombines TRBV5-5 with TRBJ1-1; tentatively, D is TRBD1 (5 bases). The V and J ends lost 4 bases and 1 base respectively, with 11 bases between them. CDR1 and CDR2 (germline): SGHKS, YYEKEE (reference sequence). CDR3 length equals 14 residues. CDR3 coding DNA: TGTGCCAGCAGCCACCAGACAGAGAACACTGAAGCTTTCTTT. This codes for CASSHQTENTEAFF.

With respect to this clone: Other DNA sequences in the same sample also yield this CDR3. This rearrangement joins TRBV29-1 to TRBJ1-1, with D uncertain. The CDR3 extends over 13 amino acids. CDR1 and CDR2 from the germline V gene are SQVTM and ANQGSEA. V lost 4 bases and J lost 0, with 9 bases in between. CDR3 in amino acids: CSVGPGLNTEAFF. CDR3 nucleotides: TGCAGCGTTGGACCGGGCCTGAACACTGAAGCTTTCTTT.

Regarding this clone: An end of the junction differs from the germline gene, which may be a read error. Within the sample, other DNA sequences also encode this same CDR3. The V and J genes are TRBV4-1 and TRBJ1-2, with D hard to call. This CDR3 region has 13 residues. Per the germline V gene, CDR1 is MGHRA and CDR2 is YSYEKL. The DNA for the CDR3 is TGCGCCAGTAGCCAAGGTCGGCTCTATGGCTACACCTTC. Protein product: CASSQGRLYGYTF.

The chain carries TRBV19 and TRBJ2-1, with D possibly being TRBD2 (5 bases). Trimming pared 6 bases from V and 8 bases from J, leaving 17 bases between. Germline V CDR1 and CDR2: LNHDA, SQIVND (reference sequence). This CDR3 is built from 14 residues. The CDR3 protein is CASSSFGGYYEQFF. The CDR3 DNA is TGTGCCAGTAGCTCATTCGGCGGGTACTATGAGCAGTTCTTC.

The chain joins TRBV10-3 to TRBJ1-1; 7 positions match TRBD1. The CDR3 loop spans 17 amino acids. Germline V gives CDR1 ENHRY, CDR2 SYGVKD. Losses at the gene ends were 2 bases for V and 1 base for J; bases not matched to a gene: 10. The CDR3 sequence is CAISEPPGDSSNTEAFF. As DNA, the CDR3 is TGTGCCATCAGTGAGCCCCCCGGGGACAGTTCGAACACTGAAGCTTTCTTT.

CDR3 sequence reads: CASSLGLEFEQYF. DNA for the CDR3: TGTGCCAGCAGCTTAGGTTTGGAGTTCGAGCAGTACTTC. The chain joins TRBV11-2 to TRBJ2-7; D not resolved. Germline-derived CDR1 and CDR2 are SGHAT and FQNNGV. The CDR3 length is 13 residues. V lost 1 base and J lost 6, with 10 bases in between.

V and J are TRBV6-6 and TRBJ1-1; perhaps TRBD1 as D (5 bases). V lost 2 bases and J 5 bases, leaving 9 bases between the germline ends. The CDR3 extends over 13 amino acids. Germline V gene sequence: CDR1 MNHNY, CDR2 SVGAGI (reference sequence). The CDR3 sequence: CASSYEGLTEAFF. CDR3 bases: TGTGCCAGCAGTTACGAGGGGCTAACTGAAGCTTTCTTT.

Here the CDR3 DNA reads TGTGCCAGTAGTATCCCGGGAGTCATTCAGCCCCAGCATTTT. It encodes CASSIPGVIQPQHF. The V gene is TRBV19, the J gene TRBJ1-5, with D uncertain. The V gene's germline CDR1 is LNHDA and CDR2 SQIVND (reference sequence). CDR3 length: 14 amino acids. Trimming took 3 bases from V and 6 from J, leaving 12 bases between them.